These T cell receptor beta chains were read from a single sample in a study of CD8+ T cells in alopecia areata. Generated by immunoSEQ multiplex PCR, the TCRdb table keeps only in-frame clones and is missing some. The repertoire includes 100,000 or so clones, just under 60% of them detected once, and 16% sits in the top ten. The sample consisted of CD8+ T cells sorted from blood, taken between weeks 55 and 65, from a patient treated with tofacitinib. Source of these receptors: a human donor with alopecia areata. CDR3s leave out the opening cysteine and the closing phenylalanine or tryptophan. The D gene is left open where the match is weak.

>TRBJ1-2|TRBV19|11|NA
ASCWEEDYGYT
>TRBJ2-7|TRBV7-9|10|NA
ASRQRLDEQY
>TRBJ2-3|TRBV5-1|14|TRBD1
ASSFRWDSSTDTQY
>TRBJ2-7|TRBV9|10|NA
ASSPESYEQY
>TRBJ2-7|TRBV21-1|12|NA
ASSKVGGGYEQY
>TRBJ1-2|TRBV30|13|NA
AWSVIPGEAYGYT
>TRBJ2-7|TRBV7-9|14|TRBD1
ASSFNPQGAPYEQY
>TRBJ1-6|TRBV30|11|NA
AWTDRDHSPLH
>TRBJ2-1|TRBV15|15|TRBD2
ATSRGTSGGSGDEQF
>TRBJ2-1|TRBV6-5|11|TRBD1
ASSTGGFNEQF
>TRBJ1-1|TRBV6-5|14|NA
ASSYSGSGANTEAF
>TRBJ2-1|TRBV29-1|10|TRBD1
SATTGVNEQF
>TRBJ1-6|TRBV5-6|15|NA
ASSLDYTGFAKSPLH
>TRBJ2-3|TRBV25-1|16|TRBD2
ASSGYPRLAGETDTQY
>TRBJ1-5|TRBV29-1|11|NA
SVEAGSNQPQH
>TRBJ2-1|TRBV4-2|14|TRBD2
ASSQPLAGGYNEQF
>TRBJ1-2|TRBV7-3|12|TRBD1
ASRRTGGAYGYT
>TRBJ2-7|TRBV5-4|12|NA
ASSLDVSSYEQY
>TRBJ1-2|TRBV15|11|TRBD1
ATSGGQAYGYT
>TRBJ1-2|TRBV20-1|8|NA
SATDAGYT
>TRBJ2-5|TRBV30|11|NA
AWSVGTRETQY
>TRBJ2-3|TRBV7-2|14|NA
ASSPSVGGAADTQY
>TRBJ1-2|TRBV2|13|TRBD1
ASRGGQGEVYGYT
>TRBJ2-3|TRBV28|15|NA
ASSQRPTGPGTDTQY
>TRBJ2-3|TRBV6-5|11|NA
ASTPGPTDTQY
>TRBJ1-2|TRBV27|11|TRBD1
ASSLQGASGYT
>TRBJ2-7|TRBV13|13|NA
ASSFFGTPSREQY
>TRBJ1-2|TRBV10-3|12|NA
AISESKQDYGYT
>TRBJ1-4|TRBV7-9|14|TRBD1
ASSLSRTGPGEKLF
>TRBJ2-7|TRBV19|13|NA
ASSMTRTYPYEQY